Each of the 22 T cell receptor beta chains below was sequenced from the same sample in a study of blood T cell repertoires in COVID-19. Assay used: immunoSEQ multiplex PCR; TCRdb lists only in-frame clones, some missing. The table shows 280,000 or so clones, with 65% to 90% occurring only once. The sequenced sample consisted of peripheral blood. All receptors derive from a human donor in a cohort sampled during active COVID-19.

This chain connects TRBV2 to TRBJ1-2; 8 bases agree with TRBD1. Germline V lookup: CDR1 SNHLY, CDR2 FYNNEI. The CDR3 has 12 amino acids. V lost 5 bases, J lost 9 bases, and 5 bases stayed unmatched. This CDR3 reads CASSNRDRSYTF. The CDR3 nucleotides are TGTGCCAGCAGTAATCGGGACAGGAGCTACACCTTC. Supplemented by reference TRBV2 and TRBJ1-2, the full variable domain reads EPEVTQTPSHQVTQMGQEVILRCVPISNHLYFYWYRQILGQKVEFLVSFYNNEISEKSEIFDDQFSVERPDGSNFTLKIRSTKLEDSAMYFCASSNRDRSYTFGSGTRLTVV.

J is TRBJ2-4 and V is TRBV19, with TRBD1 as a possible D gene (6 bases). Deletions cut 5 bases from V and 8 bases from J, with 16 bases between. The CDR3 has 14 residues. CDR1 is LNHDA, CDR2 SQIVND, per germline (reference sequence). The CDR3 sequence: CASSPFQGTDIQYF. DNA for the CDR3: TGTGCCAGTAGTCCGTTCCAGGGGACCGACATTCAGTACTTC.

The gene calls are TRBV5-1 and TRBJ2-5; 10 bases line up with TRBD2. Losses at the gene ends were 8 bases for V and 5 bases for J; bases not matched to a gene: 9. This CDR3 is built from 14 residues. Germline loops: CDR1 SGHRS, CDR2 YFSETQ. This CDR3 is CASAGTSEGETQYF. The DNA of the CDR3 is TGCGCCAGTGCCGGGACTAGCGAGGGGGAGACCCAGTACTTC.

The chain is built from TRBV28 and TRBJ1-2; D perhaps matches TRBD1 (6 bases). This CDR3 contains 14 residues. V was pared by 8 bases and J by 7 bases, with 20 bases between. Germline V gives CDR1 MDHEN, CDR2 SYDVKM. The CDR3 reads CASLGTGGGPGYTF. CDR3 sequence (DNA): TGTGCCAGCCTCGGAACGGGGGGCGGCCCTGGCTACACCTTC.

This clone has a single count. J is TRBJ2-7 and V is TRBV28; weak D call: TRBD1 (5 bases). Germline lookup yields CDR1 MDHEN and CDR2 SYDVKM. There are 15 residues in the CDR3. The ends were cut back, 2 bases at V and 2 bases at J, with 13 bases in the middle. CDR3 DNA sequence: TGTGCCAGCAGTTTAGCAGGGCCTGGCGCCTACGAGCAGTACTTC. This encodes CASSLAGPGAYEQYF. The full variable domain, completed using reference TRBV28 and TRBJ2-7, is DVKVTQSSRYLVKRTGEKVFLECVQDMDHENMFWYRQDPGLGLRLIYFSYDVKMKEKGDIPEGYSVSREKKERFSLILESASTNQTSMYLCASSLAGPGAYEQYFGPGTRLTVT.

This chain uses TRBV4-3 with TRBJ2-1, with 14 bases identical to TRBD2. Per germline, CDR1 LGHNA and CDR2 YSLEER. The V segment lost 1 base and the J segment 8 bases; nucleotides outside the gene matches: 16. The CDR3 extends over 20 amino acids. DNA of the CDR3: TGCGCCAGCAGCCAAGGACCGGGACTAGCGGGAGATACCGGTATCGATGAGCAGTTCTTC. This codes for CASSQGPGLAGDTGIDEQFF.

In DNA, the CDR3 is TGCGCCAGCAGCTCAATTACAGTGGGTGAAAAACTGTTTTTT. Protein sequence: CASSSITVGEKLFF. This chain joins TRBV4-1 and TRBJ1-4; D not resolved. The CDR3 has 14 residues. Trimming left V 5 bases short and J 7 bases short, with 14 bases between. Germline values: CDR1 MGHRA, CDR2 YSYEKL.

The V and J genes are TRBV12-5 and TRBJ1-1, with D possibly being TRBD1 (5 bases). CDR1 is LGHNT, CDR2 FRNRAP, per germline. V lost 0 bases to trimming and J lost 3 bases, with 14 bases between them. The CDR3 spans 16 residues. In DNA, the CDR3 is TGTGCTAGTGGTTTGGTACTGGGGCGCGGGGACACTGAAGCTTTCTTT. Protein product: CASGLVLGRGDTEAFF.

The genes are TRBV3-1 (or the pseudogene TRBV3-2) and TRBJ2-7, with 8 bases identical to TRBD2. The CDR3 has 15 residues. CDR1 and CDR2 (germline): LGHDT, YNNKEL (reference sequence). Trimming cost V 7 bases and J 3 bases; bases outside gene matches: 11. CDR3 DNA: TGTGCCAGCACCCGGGGATCGGGAGGGGGCTACGAGCAGTACTTC. Its protein product is CASTRGSGGGYEQYF.

This clone has a single count. The J gene is TRBJ2-6, the V gene TRBV27, with D unresolved. This CDR3 is 16 amino acids long. In germline, CDR1 is MNHEY, CDR2 SMNVEV (reference sequence). With 4 bases removed from V and 2 bases from J, the gap between germline ends came to 12 bases. CDR3 coding DNA: TGTGCCAGCAGTTCTCCGACACAAACTGGGGCCAACGTCCTGACTTTC. Its translation is CASSSPTQTGANVLTF.

The rearrangement joins TRBV24-1 to TRBJ2-5; TRBD2 agrees at 8 bases. CDR3 length equals 18 residues. V lost 3 bases to trimming and J lost 2 bases; unmatched junction nucleotides: 13. In germline, CDR1 is KGHDR, CDR2 SFDVKD. CDR3 protein: CATSDPSPLAGGQETQYF. The CDR3 DNA sequence: TGTGCCACCAGTGATCCATCCCCACTTGCGGGAGGACAAGAGACCCAGTACTTC.

This chain uses TRBV7-2 with TRBJ1-5, with D possibly TRBD1 on 6 matching bases. CDR3 size: 16 residues. V gave up 2 bases and J gave up 2 bases, with 13 bases separating them. The V gene's germline CDR1 is SGHTA and CDR2 FQGNSA. CDR3 DNA: TGTGCCAGCAGCTTACAGGGGTCAACGGGCAATCAGCCCCAGCATTTT. This translates into CASSLQGSTGNQPQHF.

The rearrangement joins TRBV4-1 to TRBJ2-2; a possible D gene is TRBD1 (6 bases). Trimming removed 1 base at V and 9 bases at J, with 21 bases between. The CDR3 length is 17 residues. Per the germline V gene, CDR1 is MGHRA and CDR2 is YSYEKL. The CDR3 region is CASSQGPLRRGSRELFF. CDR3 DNA: TGCGCCAGCAGCCAAGGACCGCTTCGCAGGGGTAGTAGGGAGCTGTTTTTT.

V usage is TRBV15 and J usage is TRBJ2-1, with 9 bases identical to TRBD2. The CDR3 totals 17 residues. V lost 0 bases and J lost 15; bases outside the gene matches: 18. Looked up from germline, CDR1 is LNHNV and CDR2 is YYDKDF (reference sequence). CDR3 region: CATSRDPPRGRAQARFF. The CDR3 nucleotides are TGTGCCACCAGCAGAGATCCCCCTCGCGGGAGGGCCCAAGCCAGGTTCTTC.

The chain links TRBV6-6 to TRBJ2-7; TRBD2 might be the D (5 bases). The CDR3 covers 12 residues. Trimming took 3 bases from V and 5 from J, leaving 8 bases between them. The germline gives CDR1 MNHNY, CDR2 SVGAGI (reference sequence). This CDR3 reads CASSYLGDEQYF. The CDR3 DNA reads TGTGCCAGCAGTTATCTCGGGGACGAGCAGTACTTC.

The rearrangement links TRBV21-1 to TRBJ2-5; the D call of TRBD1 is as the table states it, not checked on the DNA. TRBV21-1 is tagged as a pseudogene. The length of the CDR3 is 16 residues. The CDR3 loop is CASSKKRDREQETQYF. In DNA form, the CDR3 reads TGTGCCAGCAGCAAAAAGAGGGACAGGGAACAAGAGACCCAGTACTTC.

This clone came up once. This chain links TRBV28 with TRBJ1-6; 10 positions match TRBD1. Per germline, CDR1 MDHEN and CDR2 SYDVKM. Losses at the gene ends were 7 bases for V and 7 bases for J; bases not matched to a gene: 7. The CDR3 is 15 residues long. The CDR3, as DNA: TGTGCCAGCAAAAGGGCGGGACAGGGGAATTCACCCCTCCACTTT. This codes for CASKRAGQGNSPLHF. The whole variable domain, filled in from reference TRBV28 and TRBJ1-6, reads DVKVTQSSRYLVKRTGEKVFLECVQDMDHENMFWYRQDPGLGLRLIYFSYDVKMKEKGDIPEGYSVSREKKERFSLILESASTNQTSMYLCASKRAGQGNSPLHFGNGTRLTVT.

V is TRBV29-1 and J is TRBJ1-1, with TRBD1 matching 7 bases. The CDR3 spans 14 residues. With 6 bases clipped from V and 0 bases from J, the junction kept 7 bases outside the gene matches. From germline, CDR1 is SQVTM and CDR2 ANQGSEA. CDR3 sequence: CSVRPGQMNTEAFF. The DNA of the CDR3 is TGCAGCGTCCGACCGGGACAGATGAACACTGAAGCTTTCTTT.

This clone was detected once. The chain employs TRBV19 and TRBJ1-5; TRBD1 is a possible D gene (5 bases). The V gene's germline CDR1 is LNHDA and CDR2 SQIVND (reference sequence). Trimming took 9 bases from V and 7 from J, leaving 19 bases between them. The CDR3 runs to 14 residues. The CDR3 loop is CASHRGGRVQPQHF. CDR3 coding DNA: TGTGCCAGCCATAGGGGTGGCAGGGTACAGCCCCAGCATTTT.

This clone was observed a handful of times. J is TRBJ2-7 and V is TRBV7-8; tentative D call: TRBD2 (5 bases). CDR1 is SGHVS and CDR2 is FQNEAQ in the germline V gene. V shed 3 bases and J shed 7 bases, with 22 bases lying between them. This CDR3 region has 16 residues. Here the CDR3 reads CASSFGNRGLAGEQYF. The CDR3 nucleotides are TGTGCCAGCAGCTTTGGGAACCGCGGGTTGGCCGGGGAGCAGTACTTC.

The CDR3: CASSLGVRGAFF. The CDR3 DNA is TGTGCCAGCAGCTTAGGAGTACGGGGGGCTTTCTTT. The chain has TRBV7-9 and TRBJ1-1, with D tentatively TRBD1 (5 bases). The V end lost 1 base, the J end lost 11 bases, and 11 bases lay between the germline ends. The CDR3 loop spans 12 amino acids. CDR1 is SEHNR, CDR2 FQNEAQ, per germline (reference sequence). The complete variable domain, with remaining parts taken from reference TRBV7-9 and TRBJ1-1, reads DTGVSQNPRHKITKRGQNVTFRCDPISEHNRLYWYRQTLGQGPEFLTYFQNEAQLEKSRLLSDRFSAERPKGSFSTLEIQRTEQGDSAMYLCASSLGVRGAFFGQGTRLTVV.

The chain combines TRBV18 with TRBJ1-4; D perhaps matches TRBD1 (6 bases). CDR3 length: 14 amino acids. V was shortened by 2 bases and J by 4 bases, with 8 bases between the two germline ends. The germline gives CDR1 KGHSH, CDR2 LQKENI. DNA of the CDR3: TGTGCCAGCTCACCAGGACAGTTTAATGAAAAACTGTTTTTT. It is translated as CASSPGQFNEKLFF.